The entry below gives a single TCR beta chain sequence along with its context. Antigen specificity is unknown. V lost 2 bases and J lost 3, with 17 bases in between. Germline V gene data show CDR1 as MRHNA and CDR2 as SNTAGT. The CDR3 consists of 18 residues. The data were obtained in a study of cytomegalovirus exposure and HLA in healthy donors. Study findings and constraints: The authors later linked a missense DCLRE1C variant to TCR beta V- and J-gene trimming. Overall, about 160 TCR beta chains were annotated as cytomegalovirus-associated. A highly shared variant cluster was judged a likely technical artifact.

60 Vbeta and 13 Jbeta primers were used in PCR. Profiling relied on immunoSEQ multiplex PCR, and the TCRdb table lists in-frame clones only, not all of them. This sample's table has around 140,000 clones. The chain joins TRBV6-4 to TRBJ1-6; a possible D gene is TRBD1 (6 bases). The sequencing input was PBMCs. This receptor was taken from a woman aged 40 to 50 in good health and CMV-seronegative. The CDR3 sequence is CASSDANWGQGYNSPLHF. The CDR3 DNA reads TGTGCCAGCAGTGACGCAAACTGGGGGCAGGGCTATAATTCACCCCTCCACTTT.